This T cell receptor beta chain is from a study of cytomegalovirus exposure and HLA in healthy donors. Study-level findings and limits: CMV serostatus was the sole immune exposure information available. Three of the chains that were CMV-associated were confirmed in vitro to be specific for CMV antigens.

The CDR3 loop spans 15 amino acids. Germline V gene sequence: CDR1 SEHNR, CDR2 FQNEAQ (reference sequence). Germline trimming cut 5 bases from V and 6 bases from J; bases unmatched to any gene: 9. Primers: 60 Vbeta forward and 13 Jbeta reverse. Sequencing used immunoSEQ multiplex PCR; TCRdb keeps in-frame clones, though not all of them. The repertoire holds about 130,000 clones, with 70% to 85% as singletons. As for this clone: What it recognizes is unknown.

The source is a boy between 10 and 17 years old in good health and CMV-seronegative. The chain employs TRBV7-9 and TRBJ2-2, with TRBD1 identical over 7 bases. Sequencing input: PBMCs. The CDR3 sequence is CASSLATGLAGELFF. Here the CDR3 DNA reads TGTGCCAGCAGCCTTGCGACAGGGCTGGCCGGGGAGCTGTTTTTT.